The 24 T cell receptor beta chains given below trace back to one sample, sequenced in a study of identical twins (dated by TCRdb to the mid-2010s). Library construction relied on 5' RACE. These reads were obtained on an Illumina HiSeq 2000. The public reads were run again by TCRdb, first through fastp at Q25 and then through MiXCR, and only productive beta chains were kept. One record per CDR3 amino acid sequence lists the most common genes and DNA. For this sample the table gives approximately 260,000 distinct CDR3 sequences, of which roughly 8.7% were detected only once. 2.5% to 3.5% of the sample is in the top ten clones. This sample was also put to use in a study of yellow fever vaccine responses in identical twins.

Source material: CD8+ T cells sorted from blood. These receptors were obtained from a young woman in good health.

This clonotype was observed many times. This chain uses TRBV27 with TRBJ2-7; D uncertain. The CDR3 is 16 amino acids. Germline CDR1 is MNHEY and CDR2 is SMNVEV (reference sequence). Trimming removed 4 bases from V and 0 bases from J, with 16 bases in between. This chain's CDR3 is CASSSRASRSSYEQYF. The CDR3 DNA is TGTGCCAGCAGTTCCCGTGCGTCCCGCAGCTCCTACGAGCAGTACTTC.

This clonotype was found a few times. The chain links TRBV20-1 to TRBJ2-7, with a tentative D call TRBD1 (5 bases). Trimming took 1 base from V and 3 from J, leaving 10 bases between them. CDR1 is DFQATT and CDR2 is SNEGSKA in the germline V gene (reference sequence). This CDR3 has 13 residues. The CDR3 protein is CSARALQVYEQYF. The CDR3 DNA is TGCAGTGCTAGAGCCTTACAGGTCTACGAGCAGTACTTC.

This clonotype was detected only a few times. The chain recombines TRBV4-2 with TRBJ2-1; no reliable D call. The CDR3 covers 13 residues. Trimming shortened V by 0 bases and J by 10 bases, and 10 bases separated the two germline ends. In germline, CDR1 is LGHNA, CDR2 YNFKEQ. The CDR3 DNA reads TGTGCCAGCAGCCAAGATTTGGGTGAGGAGCAGTTCTTC. Amino acids: CASSQDLGEEQFF.

This clonotype was seen only a few times. The rearrangement joins TRBV6-5 to TRBJ2-1, with D possibly being TRBD2 (7 bases). CDR1 and CDR2 (germline): MNHEY, SVGAGI. The germline V and J ends were trimmed by 3 bases and 4 bases, with 16 bases remaining between them. This CDR3 has 16 amino acids. The CDR3 reads CASSYAGAEYYNEQFF. CDR3 in DNA: TGTGCCAGCAGTTATGCGGGGGCGGAATATTACAATGAGCAGTTCTTC.

This clonotype was seen only a few times. V and J are TRBV5-6 and TRBJ2-3; D might be TRBD2 (6 bases). CDR3 length equals 14 residues. Trimming stripped 1 base from V and 4 bases from J, with 10 bases between. Germline CDR1 is SGHDT and CDR2 is YYEEEE. The CDR3 loop reads CASSLRRDPDTQYF. CDR3 nucleotide sequence: TGTGCCAGCAGCTTGCGGAGGGACCCAGATACGCAGTATTTT.

This clonotype was detected ten times or more. The chain recombines TRBV4-1 with TRBJ2-1, with unresolved D. In germline, CDR1 is MGHRA, CDR2 YSYEKL. The CDR3 loop spans 19 amino acids. V lost 0 bases and J lost 3, with 21 bases in between. For the CDR3, the DNA is TGCGCCAGCAGCCAAGATCGGACCCCTGTAGGGTCCCTCTACAATGAGCAGTTCTTC. This encodes CASSQDRTPVGSLYNEQFF.

Comments on this clonotype: This could be a read error, since a much larger clone is one nucleotide away. The chain employs TRBV9 and TRBJ2-6; D is perhaps TRBD2 (5 bases). Trimming left V 3 bases short and J 0 bases short, with 7 bases between. Germline CDR1 and CDR2: SGDLS and YYNGEE. CDR3 size: 15 residues. CDR3 sequence: CASSERGSGANVLTF. DNA for the CDR3: TGTGCCAGCAGCGAACGGGGCTCTGGGGCCAACGTCCTGACTTTC.

V gene TRBV5-6 combines with J gene TRBJ2-1; the D is unclear. The CDR3 is 17 residues long. Trimming stripped 4 bases from V and 1 base from J, with 18 bases between. Germline V gene lookup returns CDR1 SGHDT and CDR2 YYEEEE. The CDR3 sequence: CASSPDTPRVSYNEQFF. The CDR3 DNA reads TGTGCCAGCAGCCCCGACACCCCCCGAGTGTCCTACAATGAGCAGTTCTTC.

The table lists this clonotype with a few counts. This chain links TRBV7-9 with TRBJ2-1; D is perhaps TRBD2 (5 bases). Trimming cost V 5 bases and J 0 bases, with 14 bases left between them. Germline values: CDR1 SEHNR, CDR2 FQNEAQ (reference sequence). The CDR3 length is 16 residues. The CDR3, as DNA: TGTGCCAGCAGCCCCGCCCCCCGGGACTCCTACAATGAGCAGTTCTTC. Its protein product is CASSPAPRDSYNEQFF.

V usage is TRBV28 and J usage is TRBJ2-1; 8 bases are a match to TRBD1. The CDR3 contains 16 residues. Germline CDR1 and CDR2: MDHEN and SYDVKM. Trimming removed 6 bases from V and 4 bases from J; junction bases left unmatched: 11. The CDR3 DNA reads as TGTGCCAGCAGCCAGGGACAGGCGCTCCAGTACAATGAGCAGTTCTTC. The encoded protein is CASSQGQALQYNEQFF.

The V and J genes are TRBV27 and TRBJ2-1; D is perhaps TRBD2 (6 bases). V lost 2 bases, J lost 8 bases, and 19 bases lay in between. The CDR3 has 16 amino acids. Germline V gene sequence: CDR1 MNHEY, CDR2 SMNVEV (reference sequence). The CDR3 spells CASSLPPHSSVYEQFF. The CDR3 nucleotides read TGTGCCAGCAGTTTACCCCCTCATTCTAGCGTGTATGAGCAGTTCTTC.

V and J are TRBV4-1 and TRBJ2-1; D is undetermined. CDR1 is MGHRA, CDR2 YSYEKL, per germline. This CDR3 is 10 amino acids long. V dropped 6 bases and J dropped 5 bases, with 2 bases sitting between them. The CDR3 region is CASSNNEQFF. As DNA, the CDR3 is TGCGCCAGCAGTAACAATGAGCAGTTCTTC.

V usage is TRBV28 and J usage is TRBJ2-5; TRBD1 might be the D (6 bases). Germline V lookup: CDR1 MDHEN, CDR2 SYDVKM. V dropped 2 bases and J dropped 0 bases, with 13 bases sitting between them. CDR3 length: 16 residues. The CDR3 spells CASSLGTTRYQETQYF. CDR3 bases: TGTGCCAGCAGTTTAGGGACAACGAGGTACCAAGAGACCCAGTACTTC.

The CDR3 DNA reads as TGTGCCATCAGTGCCGCTGGGACCCAGTACTTC. Translated: CAISAAGTQYF. The chain combines TRBV10-3 with TRBJ2-5; D uncertain. The CDR3 extends over 11 amino acids. CDR1 ENHRY and CDR2 SYGVKD come from the germline V gene. Trimming removed 4 bases at V and 7 bases at J, with 7 bases between.

This clonotype has just a few counts. This chain joins TRBV28 and TRBJ2-7; no firm D call. Germline V gives CDR1 MDHEN, CDR2 SYDVKM. The CDR3 extends over 13 amino acids. V lost 8 bases, J lost 0 bases, and 11 bases lay in between. The CDR3 protein is CASAKANSYEQYF. CDR3 DNA sequence: TGTGCCAGCGCGAAGGCGAACTCCTACGAGCAGTACTTC. Complete variable domain (other parts from reference TRBV28 and TRBJ2-7): DVKVTQSSRYLVKRTGEKVFLECVQDMDHENMFWYRQDPGLGLRLIYFSYDVKMKEKGDIPEGYSVSREKKERFSLILESASTNQTSMYLCASAKANSYEQYFGPGTRLTVT.

The rearrangement uses TRBV15 and TRBJ2-7; 7 bases are a match to TRBD1. The CDR3 contains 15 residues. CDR1 LNHNV and CDR2 YYDKDF come from the germline V gene (reference sequence). Unmatched junction bases numbered 5, after V lost 3 bases and J lost 0 bases. The CDR3 nucleotides are TGTGCCACCAGCAGCAGACAGGGCCCCTCCTACGAGCAGTACTTC. Residues: CATSSRQGPSYEQYF.

This sequence joins TRBV27 and TRBJ2-7, with D perhaps assigned TRBD1 or TRBD2 (6 bases each). With 10 bases removed from V and 7 bases from J, the gap between germline ends came to 14 bases. This CDR3 contains 11 residues. The V gene's germline CDR1 is MNHEY and CDR2 SMNVEV (reference sequence). CDR3 bases: TGTGCCACCGGGGGCGCTTGGGAGCAGTACTTC. It encodes CATGGAWEQYF.

The CDR3 DNA follows: TGTGCCAGCAGTTCTTTGGGAGTCTACGAGCAGTACTTC. Encoded protein: CASSSLGVYEQYF. The chain links TRBV27 to TRBJ2-7; TRBD2 might be the D (5 bases). The CDR3 has 13 residues. Germline V gives CDR1 MNHEY, CDR2 SMNVEV (reference sequence). Trimming pared 4 bases from V and 3 bases from J, leaving 10 bases between.

This clonotype has a handful of counts. The chain's CDR3 is CASSGSWEGQQEQFF. For the CDR3, the DNA is TGTGCCAGCAGCGGATCGTGGGAGGGACAGCAAGAGCAGTTCTTC. The J gene is TRBJ2-1, the V gene TRBV11-2; D is tentatively TRBD1 or TRBD2 (7 bases each). Germline-derived CDR1 and CDR2 are SGHAT and FQNNGV. The CDR3 consists of 15 residues. V lost 5 bases to trimming and J lost 10 bases, with 21 bases between them.

CDR3 in amino acids: CSARAPPSGTLSYEQYF. The CDR3 region has the DNA TGCAGTGCTAGAGCTCCCCCTAGCGGGACGCTATCCTACGAGCAGTACTTC. The rearrangement joins TRBV20-1 to TRBJ2-7; 9 bases map to TRBD2. This CDR3 comprises 17 residues. CDR1 and CDR2 (germline): DFQATT, SNEGSKA (reference sequence). V gave up 1 base and J gave up 1 base; unmatched junction bases: 11.

The chain couples TRBV25-1 to TRBJ2-1; D possibly uses TRBD1 or TRBD2 (5 bases each). Trimming removed 3 bases from V and 9 bases from J, with 18 bases in between. The CDR3 length is 15 residues. CDR1 MGHDK and CDR2 SYGVNS come from the germline V gene. The CDR3 spells CASSEEKPGSPEQFF. The CDR3 bases are TGTGCCAGCAGTGAGGAGAAGCCAGGGAGCCCTGAGCAGTTCTTC.

The table lists this clonotype with many counts. The chain joins TRBV6-2 or TRBV6-3 to TRBJ2-3; D is unclear. The CDR3 runs 14 residues. Per the germline V gene, CDR1 is MNHEY and CDR2 is SVGEGT. Trimming took 4 bases from V and 2 from J, leaving 10 bases between them. The DNA for the CDR3 is TGTGCCAGCAGTTCCACGCAGACCACAGATACGCAGTATTTT. It yields the protein CASSSTQTTDTQYF.

The sample holds a few counts of this clonotype. The V call is TRBV4-1, the J call TRBJ2-1, with D possibly TRBD2 on 6 matching bases. Germline lookup yields CDR1 MGHRA and CDR2 YSYEKL. The CDR3 length is 17 residues. V dropped 1 base and J dropped 0 bases, with 13 bases sitting between them. CDR3 amino acids: CASSQALSGSSYNEQFF. CDR3 bases: TGCGCCAGCAGCCAAGCCCTTAGCGGTAGCTCCTACAATGAGCAGTTCTTC.

This clonotype was counted at least ten times. The chain links TRBV15 to TRBJ2-5, with 10 bases matching TRBD2. With 0 bases clipped from V and 0 bases from J, the junction kept 13 bases outside the gene matches. This CDR3 is built from 20 residues. CDR1 and CDR2 (germline): LNHNV, YYDKDF (reference sequence). This chain's CDR3 is CATSRDGRLAGALYQETQYF. The CDR3 DNA reads as TGTGCCACCAGCAGAGATGGGCGGCTAGCGGGGGCCTTGTACCAAGAGACCCAGTACTTC.